This TCR beta chain was documented in a study of T-cell reconstitution after alpha-beta-depleted transplantation in children. Study-level points and caveats: Elevated TCRbeta diversity at day 60 was traced, in some patients, to surviving recipient T cells and thymic progenitors. Alpha-beta T cells present about two months after transplant were reported to originate from several hundred expanded graft clones. The authors attributed T-cell counts and diversity one year after transplant mostly to newly produced T cells.

Unique molecular identifiers were incorporated when the TCRbeta library was constructed. TCRdb re-derived calls from the PCR reads in MiXCR, one entry per CDR3 protein. The repertoire consists of around 490,000 distinct CDR3 sequences, with roughly an eighth occurring once and the leading ten covering about 15%. Germline V gene sequence: CDR1 ENHRY, CDR2 SYGVKD. The CDR3 totals 13 residues. The V end lost 5 bases, the J end lost 0 bases, and 6 bases lay between the germline ends. This clonotype was found a few times. Its matching antigen is unknown. The chain employs TRBV10-3 and TRBJ2-3, with D tentatively TRBD2 (6 bases). This clonotype originated in a female patient aged 2-9 years who had a stem cell transplant for aplastic anemia, so the T cells may come from the graft donor. This specimen was PBMCs, mostly from graft donor cells, taken 180 days after TCRalphabeta/CD19-depleted stem cell transplant. The CDR3 sequence: CAISRGSTDTQYF. Here the CDR3 DNA reads TGTGCCATCAGTCGGGGGAGCACAGATACGCAGTATTTT.